These 11 T cell receptor beta chains share one sample of origin, sequenced in a study of response to subunit inactivated influenza vaccine. TCRdb itself ran the RT-PCR reads through MiXCR, one entry per CDR3 protein. The sample includes over 150,000 distinct CDR3 sequences, roughly 10% seen only once; the top ten take 35% to 40%. This specimen consisted of CD8+ T cells sorted from PBMCs, obtained roughly 24 months after vaccination. Receptor source: a man in his fifties or sixties who received an inactivated influenza vaccine.

The rearrangement joins TRBV28 to TRBJ2-1; maybe TRBD1 (7 bases). Trimming removed 7 bases at V and 4 bases at J, with 17 bases between. CDR1 is MDHEN, CDR2 SYDVKM, per germline. The CDR3 runs 15 residues. The CDR3 loop is CASIREGAGYNEQFF. The CDR3 bases are TGTGCCAGCATCAGAGAGGGGGCGGGATACAATGAGCAGTTCTTC.

This clonotype was found once. The chain links TRBV6-5 to TRBJ1-5, with D hard to call. CDR1 and CDR2 (germline): MNHEY, SVGAGI. Trimming removed 8 bases at V and 3 bases at J, with 5 bases between. CDR3 size: 11 residues. The CDR3 sequence is CASGVNQPQHF. In DNA form, the CDR3 reads TGTGCCAGCGGGGTCAATCAGCCCCAGCATTTT.

This clonotype was recorded a few times. The rearrangement joins TRBV4-3 to TRBJ2-7; D might be TRBD2 (6 bases). The germline V and J ends were trimmed by 0 bases and 0 bases, with 15 bases remaining between them. CDR3 length: 17 amino acids. CDR1 and CDR2 (germline): LGHNA, YSLEER. DNA of the CDR3: TGCGCCAGCAGCCAAGACCGGATCCGGGAGCTCTCCTACGAGCAGTACTTC. This encodes CASSQDRIRELSYEQYF.

The rearrangement links TRBV15 to TRBJ2-3; D ambiguous. CDR1 LNHNV and CDR2 YYDKDF come from the germline V gene (reference sequence). V was shortened by 0 bases and J by 0 bases, with 7 bases between the two germline ends. The CDR3 loop spans 15 amino acids. The DNA for the CDR3 is TGTGCCACCAGCAGAGATGGGGTCAGCACAGATACGCAGTATTTT. Its protein is CATSRDGVSTDTQYF. Full variable domain (outside the CDR3, taken from reference TRBV15 and TRBJ2-3): DAMVIQNPRYQVTQFGKPVTLSCSQTLNHNVMYWYQQKSSQAPKLLFHYYDKDFNNEADTPDNFQSRRPNTSFCFLDIRSPGLGDTAMYLCATSRDGVSTDTQYFGPGTRLTVL.

This clonotype was counted at least ten times. The chain has TRBV12-3 or TRBV12-4 and TRBJ2-7; perhaps TRBD1 as D (5 bases). The CDR3 covers 13 residues. V lost 4 bases, J lost 2 bases, and 9 bases lay in between. CDR3 amino acids: CASSSLGAYEQYF. The CDR3 DNA reads TGTGCCAGCAGTTCCCTAGGGGCCTACGAGCAGTACTTC.

This clonotype has only a few counts. The rearrangement links TRBV29-1 to TRBJ2-1; 9 bases match TRBD2. The junction had 16 bases not matched to a gene; V was cut back by 3 bases and J by 7 bases. Germline V lookup: CDR1 SQVTM, CDR2 ANQGSEA. This CDR3 region has 17 residues. The CDR3 protein is CSVDGLAGKENGNEQFF. Here the CDR3 DNA reads TGCAGCGTTGACGGGCTAGCGGGAAAGGAAAACGGGAATGAGCAGTTCTTC.

V and J are TRBV25-1 and TRBJ2-7, with D unresolved. The CDR3 has 13 residues. Per germline, CDR1 MGHDK and CDR2 SYGVNS. Between the trimmed V and J ends, which lost 2 bases and 6 bases, there was a span of 11 bases. In nucleotides, the CDR3 is TGTGCCAGCAGTGAACAGGTCTGGGCCGAGCAGTACTTC. This encodes CASSEQVWAEQYF.

This chain joins TRBV3-1 and TRBJ2-1; D is unclear. V lost 1 base and J lost 1, with 8 bases in between. The length of the CDR3 is 15 residues. Germline V CDR1 and CDR2: LGHDT, YNNKEL (reference sequence). The DNA of the CDR3 is TGTGCCAGCAGCCAAGTGGCAACATCCTACAATGAGCAGTTCTTC. This codes for CASSQVATSYNEQFF.

This clonotype was seen many times. This chain uses TRBV6-4 with TRBJ1-1; D call uncertain. The ends were cut back, 3 bases at V and 0 bases at J, with 11 bases in the middle. The germline gives CDR1 MRHNA, CDR2 SNTAGT. This CDR3 has 15 residues. CDR3 sequence: CASSERYQMNTEAFF. Written as DNA, the CDR3 is TGTGCCAGCAGTGAAAGGTATCAAATGAACACTGAAGCTTTCTTT.

The gene calls are TRBV4-3 and TRBJ2-5, with D uncertain. With 4 bases removed from V and 3 bases from J, the gap between germline ends came to 15 bases. Germline assignment: CDR1 LGHNA and CDR2 YSLEER. There are 15 residues in the CDR3. CDR3 loop: CASSPAGYGKETQYF. The CDR3 nucleotides read TGCGCCAGCAGCCCAGCCGGCTACGGAAAAGAGACCCAGTACTTC.

This chain connects TRBV24-1 to TRBJ2-3; 8 bases line up with TRBD1. Germline V CDR1 and CDR2: KGHDR, SFDVKD. V shed 4 bases and J 7 bases; nucleotides not matched to a gene: 9. CDR3 length: 15 residues. The CDR3 nucleotides are TGTGCCACCAGTGAGACAGGGGTCTCATTGAATACGCAGTATTTT. Translated, it gives CATSETGVSLNTQYF.